The sequence of this T cell receptor beta chain was determined in a study of blood T cells in healthy people across ages (dated by TCRdb to 2014 to 2015). In terms of the full investigation: In model experiments, roughly one uniquely barcoded TCR beta cDNA molecule per two T cells was captured by template switching. Age-related changes in TCR beta repertoire diversity were measured in the study by deep sequencing normalized with unique cDNA molecular identifiers. Donors were grouped into four age groups: young (average 16 years), middle-aged (roughly 37), aged (approximately 67) and long-lived (approximately 81). To avoid experimental bias, donors of different ages were distributed randomly across sequencing lanes. Using the same blood draw, the study looked at two additional independent replicas of 1 million unique cDNA reads for two donors, one aged 18 to 30 and the other aged 80 or older.

Details on this clonotype: Its specific antigen is unknown. A read error is possible here, since a much larger clone lies one base away.

The library came from 5' RACE. TCRdb lists the instrument as Illumina HiSeq 2500. A second about 7 to 11 cycle PCR used a sample-barcoded 5' primer and a J-beta primer mix. A template-switch 5' adaptor carrying 12 random nucleotides introduced a unique molecular identifier onto each TCR beta cDNA molecule. At least 2.5 million CDR3-containing paired-end reads were obtained from each sample. First-strand cDNA was synthesized from all RNA with the Mint cDNA synthesis kit, primed by a TRBC-specific oligonucleotide. Following uracil-DNA glycosylase treatment, all cDNA underwent a first 18-cycle PCR with the universal primers M1SS and BC2_uni_R. The original methods were these. For normalization, 1 million high-quality reads, each with a distinct molecular identifier, were randomly selected from each sample. Instead of being binned into consensus sequences, reads that shared molecular identifiers were thrown out. MiTCR, run with a Q25 quality threshold and the strictest error-elimination algorithm, handled CDR3 identification, clonotype clustering and error correction. A nonparametric unseen species model with Euler transformation was used to estimate a lower bound on total TCR beta diversity. In TCRdb, the public reads were trimmed at Q25 with fastp and aligned with MiXCR, with productive beta chains retained. Each entry is one CDR3 protein sequence, shown with its most common DNA and genes. The V and J calls were not made by the authors but by TCRdb's processing. In all, the sample holds hundreds of thousands of distinct CDR3 sequences, and 40% to 50% of those were seen once. The top ten clonotypes cover around 18% of the sample.

CDR1 and CDR2 were assigned from the germline V gene (reference sequence) as SEHNR and FQNEAQ. The CDR3 sequence holds 13 residues, the cysteine and phenylalanine included. Only the CDR3 DNA stays, 39 bases, in frame from base 1. The donors were some 36 Caucasian individuals from Russia, aged roughly 6 to 95 years, who were systemically healthy. Each donor gave ten milliliters of peripheral blood, collected into EDTA-treated Vacutainer tubes. Ficoll-Paque density-gradient centrifugation was used to isolate PBMCs, with at least 7 million per sample. Total RNA, at least 6 micrograms per sample, was extracted from PBMCs with Trizol reagent. For every donor, flow cytometry on a PBMC aliquot measured the percentage of naive CD45RAhigh/CD27high T cells. Paper-wide results and their limitations: Observed TCR beta diversity correlated strongly with the percentage of naive T cells measured by flow cytometry. Bulk unsorted PBMC profiling prevented conclusive comparison of naive and antigen-experienced compartments. Estimates of total diversity from one million sequenced T cells were regarded as lower bounds and underestimates. Because the CMV infection status of the donors was unknown, age-related changes in expanded clonotypes may potentially have been confounded. Observed TCR beta diversity per million T cells fell roughly linearly with age, and a significant reduction was already apparent by age roughly 40. Compared with the aged group, the long-lived group had more naive CD4+ T cells, fewer expanded clones and increased TCR diversity, a pattern suggesting age selection.

The source is a man aged 60-69 years in good health. The specimen was blood. This receptor chain uses TRBV7-9 and TRBJ2-7, and the D gene may be TRBD1, 7 bases matching. The DNA sequence reads TGTGCCGGGGGGCACAGGGGCTCCTACGAGCTGTACTTC. Its protein is CAGGHRGSYELYF. With the rest looked up from the reference TRBV7-9 and TRBJ2-7 genes rather than sequenced, the full variable domain is DTGVSQNPRHKITKRGQNVTFRCDPISEHNRLYWYRQTLGQGPEFLTYFQNEAQLEKSRLLSDRFSAERPKGSFSTLEIQRTEQGDSAMYLCAGGHRGSYELYFGPGTRLTVT.